The TCR beta chain described here comes from a study of OX40 agonist ivuxolimab in advanced cancers. Regarding the complete study: Ivuxolimab was a fully human IgG2 agonistic monoclonal antibody targeting the costimulatory receptor OX40 (CD134). The point of sequencing TCRbeta in the periphery was to test whether ivuxolimab changed TCR sequence diversity and drove clonal T-cell expansion. The paper reports the monotherapy dose-escalation portion (N = 52 patients) of the phase I ivuxolimab trial. Partial responses occurred in three dose-escalation patients, of whom one had hepatocellular carcinoma and two had cutaneous melanoma. Patients were allowed to have had prior anti-PD-1, anti-PD-L1 or anti-CTLA-4 therapy, and around 43% of the dose-escalation patients had been treated with checkpoint inhibitors. A male proportion of 82.7% and a mean age of approximately 55 years, ranging from about 23 to 79, were recorded for the dose-escalation cohort. Of the roughly 54 patients in dose escalation, about 20 had hepatocellular carcinoma, around 15 had melanoma, 9 had renal cell carcinoma and 9 had head and neck cancer. Intravenous ivuxolimab was administered to patients every 2 weeks at six dose levels: 0.01, 0.1, 0.3, 1.5, 3 and 10 mg/kg. The research as a whole found: Partial responders in the 0.1-3.0 mg/kg groups had among the lowest normalized peripheral clonal expansion, especially among CD8+ T cells. Which antigens the clonally expanded peripheral T cells were specific for was not determined. At doses of 0.1 to 3.0 mg/kg, clonal expansion of both CD4+ and CD8+ blood T cells was observed from baseline to week 6. Low levels of normalized T-cell clonal expansion were also seen in some patients who did not respond. After ivuxolimab, expanded clones were on average more numerous among CD8+ T cells than among CD4+ T cells.

The trial excluded patients who had a history of autoimmune disease or were on systemic immunosuppression. Peripheral blood for TCR sequencing was collected from all dose cohorts at baseline, on cycle 4 day 1, and on cycle 7 day 1. Samples were obtained from an open-label, multicenter, first-in-human phase I dose-escalation trial of ivuxolimab. The trial enrolled adults with locally advanced or metastatic head and neck squamous cell, hepatocellular, melanoma or renal cell carcinoma. CD4+ and CD8+ T cells were sorted separately from peripheral blood before TCR sequencing. To sequence the TCRbeta CDR3 region, genomic DNA was isolated from the sorted cells. The immunoSEQ Assay was used for sequencing of TCRbeta CDR3 regions. TCRdb obtained this table from immuneACCESS and retained in-frame rearrangements with V and J assigned. These tables miss some clones; where compared with another copy, unresolved V genes account for less than half of the shortfall, and the remainder is unexplained. In this sample the table shows about 53,000 clones, about 88% of which occur a single time. The top ten clones comprise around 1.5% of the sample.

As to this clone: Its binding antigen is unknown. Base qualities are not at hand, and no much larger clone is one base apart.

The germline V gene gives CDR1 as WSHSY and CDR2 as SAAADI. A distance of 8 bases separates the germline ends of V and J, which lose 2 bases and 4 bases respectively. From the cysteine up to the phenylalanine, the CDR3 has a length of 14 residues. Only CDR3 DNA remains: 42 bases, in frame from the first base. The material sequenced was CD4+ or CD8+ T cells sorted from blood, taken in a trial of the OX40 agonist ivuxolimab. The V gene is TRBV10-2 and the J gene is TRBJ1-4, with the D segment identity uncertain. The sequence was obtained from an adult with an advanced solid tumor such as melanoma, head and neck, liver or kidney cancer. The sequenced DNA is TGCGCCAGCAGTGAGGCCGGGGTTAATGAAAAACTGTTTTTT. It is translated as CASSEAGVNEKLFF.